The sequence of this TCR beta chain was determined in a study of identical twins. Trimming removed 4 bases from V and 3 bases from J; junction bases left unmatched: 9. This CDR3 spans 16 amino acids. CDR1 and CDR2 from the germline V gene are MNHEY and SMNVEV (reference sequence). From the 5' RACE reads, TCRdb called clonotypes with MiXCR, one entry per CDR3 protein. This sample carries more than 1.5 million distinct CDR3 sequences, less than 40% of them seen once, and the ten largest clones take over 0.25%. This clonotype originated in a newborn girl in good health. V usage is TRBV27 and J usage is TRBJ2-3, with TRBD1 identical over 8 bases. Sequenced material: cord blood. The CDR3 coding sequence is TGTGCCAGCAGTTCCCATGGCAGGGGGCTAACAGATACGCAGTATTTT. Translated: CASSSHGRGLTDTQYF.